This TCR beta chain was found in a study of blood T cell repertoires in COVID-19. Study-level information: Material from acute and convalescent COVID-19 was sourced from the United States, Italy and Spain. PBMCs, B-cell-depleted T cells, or T cells were the source of the cDNA or gDNA that made up the material.

Profiling relied on immunoSEQ multiplex PCR, and the TCRdb table lists in-frame clones only, not all of them. The sample holds hundreds of thousands of clones, roughly 88% seen once. The germline V and J ends were trimmed by 0 bases and 3 bases, with 9 bases remaining between them. The CDR3 length is 16 residues. The germline V gene has CDR1 LGHDT and CDR2 YNNKEL (reference sequence). The study assigned cohorts using participant-reported clinical history. In Cohort 3, a recovered donor had either two negative PCRs, clearance, or symptom resolution. The specimen was PBMCs or T cells enriched from blood (not recorded which). The TCR originated in a woman aged 50 to 65 who had recovered from COVID-19. The chain employs TRBV3-1 (or the pseudogene TRBV3-2) and TRBJ1-6; the D is unclear. The CDR3 sequence is CASSQDRGDYNSPLHF. In DNA, the CDR3 is TGTGCCAGCAGCCAAGATCGCGGGGACTATAATTCACCCCTCCACTTT.